This T cell receptor beta chain was observed in a study of blood T cell repertoires in COVID-19. Study-wide background: Material from acute and convalescent COVID-19 was sourced from the United States, Italy and Spain. Nucleic acid was either cDNA or gDNA, and it came from T cells, B-cell-depleted T cells, or PBMCs.

Germline V gene lookup returns CDR1 MNHEY and CDR2 SVGAGI. Trimming removed 5 bases from V and 0 bases from J, with 8 bases in between. This CDR3 region has 15 residues. Per the original data handling: Amplified reference gene primers provided the basis for estimating nucleated cell counts. Clones were read by immunoSEQ multiplex PCR, and TCRdb kept only the in-frame ones, dropping some. The V and J calls and the clone size are those of that table, but D and trimming were determined from the DNA. The table has fewer than 95,000 clones, about 86% seen once; the top ten hold about 4.8%. This chain joins TRBV6-5 and TRBJ2-6; D is perhaps TRBD2 (6 bases). Sequencing was carried out using peripheral blood. This sequence was found in an elderly woman with acute or convalescent COVID-19. Here the CDR3 DNA reads TGTGCCAGCAGTAGGACTACCTCTGGGGCCAACGTCCTGACTTTC. This translates into CASSRTTSGANVLTF.